Listed below are T cell receptor beta chains from one sample, sequenced in a study of T cells in Graves' hyperthyroidism and ophthalmopathy. TCRdb recomputed calls from the multiplex PCR reads with MiXCR, one row per CDR3 protein. The table shows some 570,000 distinct CDR3 sequences, with 17% occurring only once. Sequences were obtained from blood. All receptors derive from a woman aged 18-29 years with Graves' ophthalmopathy. The CDR3 runs from the conserved cysteine through the conserved F or W. The order of the fields is CDR3 protein, CDR3 DNA, D gene, clone size, J gene, V gene. The D gene is left open where the match is weak. Some rows mark clone size as missing; the rest say once, few, many or name a class of expanded clone.

CDR3 protein: CSATRDRGYGYTF
CDR3 DNA: TGCAGTGCTACTCGGGACAGGGGATACGGCTACACCTTC
D gene: TRBD1
clone size: many
J gene: TRBJ1-2
V gene: TRBV20-1

CDR3 protein: CASSSSGSLNEQFF
CDR3 DNA: TGTGCCAGCAGTTCTAGCGGGAGCCTCAATGAGCAGTTCTTC
D gene: TRBD2
clone size: .
J gene: TRBJ2-1
V gene: TRBV6-2/TRBV6-3

CDR3 protein: CASSREGGTGPYEQYF
CDR3 DNA: TGTGCCAGCAGCCGAGAGGGTGGGACAGGACCCTACGAGCAGTACTTC
D gene: TRBD1
clone size: .
J gene: TRBJ2-7
V gene: TRBV7-2

CDR3 protein: CASASGTGGYEQYF
CDR3 DNA: TGTGCCAGCGCATCCGGGACAGGGGGCTACGAGCAGTACTTC
D gene: TRBD1
clone size: many
J gene: TRBJ2-7
V gene: TRBV6-1

CDR3 protein: CASRVGLYRGTDTQYF
CDR3 DNA: TGTGCCAGCAGGGTAGGACTTTACCGGGGAACAGATACGCAGTATTTT
D gene: .
clone size: many
J gene: TRBJ2-3
V gene: TRBV27

CDR3 protein: CASSSGTSGETYEQYF
CDR3 DNA: TGTGCCAGCAGCTCCGGGACTAGCGGAGAAACCTACGAGCAGTACTTC
D gene: TRBD2
clone size: many
J gene: TRBJ2-7
V gene: TRBV7-9

CDR3 protein: CASSSTGRARGPIFTNTQYF
CDR3 DNA: TGTGCCAGCAGCTCCACGGGGCGAGCCCGTGGTCCCATATTCACAAATACGCAGTATTTT
D gene: .
clone size: many
J gene: TRBJ2-3
V gene: TRBV11-2

CDR3 protein: CAWTIRGGGNTIYF
CDR3 DNA: TGTGCCTGGACTATCAGGGGGGGTGGAAACACCATATATTTT
D gene: TRBD1
clone size: many
J gene: TRBJ1-3
V gene: TRBV30

CDR3 protein: CASSYRQGINQPQHF
CDR3 DNA: TGTGCCAGCAGTTACCGCCAGGGGATTAATCAGCCCCAGCATTTT
D gene: .
clone size: .
J gene: TRBJ1-5
V gene: TRBV6-5

CDR3 protein: CASSPSWAQVKSPGELFF
CDR3 DNA: TGTGCCAGCAGTCCATCATGGGCACAGGTTAAATCCCCCGGGGAGCTGTTTTTT
D gene: .
clone size: .
J gene: TRBJ2-2
V gene: TRBV27

CDR3 protein: CASSLAGAGPVNEQFF
CDR3 DNA: TGCGCCAGCAGCTTGGCCGGGGCTGGTCCGGTAAATGAGCAGTTCTTC
D gene: .
clone size: few
J gene: TRBJ2-1
V gene: TRBV5-1

CDR3 protein: CASSLIVNTEAFF
CDR3 DNA: TGTGCCAGCAGCTTAATCGTTAACACTGAAGCTTTCTTT
D gene: .
clone size: many
J gene: TRBJ1-1
V gene: TRBV7-3

CDR3 protein: CAWRLAGGWETQYF
CDR3 DNA: TGTGCCTGGAGACTAGCGGGAGGGTGGGAGACCCAGTACTTC
D gene: TRBD2
clone size: .
J gene: TRBJ2-5
V gene: TRBV30

CDR3 protein: CASKGTEVYEQYF
CDR3 DNA: TGTGCCAGCAAGGGGACAGAAGTCTACGAGCAGTACTTC
D gene: TRBD1
clone size: .
J gene: TRBJ2-7
V gene: TRBV6-1

CDR3 protein: CARGNTGELFF
CDR3 DNA: TGTGCCAGAGGCAACACCGGGGAGCTGTTTTTT
D gene: .
clone size: many
J gene: TRBJ2-2
V gene: TRBV2

CDR3 protein: CSARDLGGSGYTF
CDR3 DNA: TGCAGTGCTAGAGATCTTGGGGGCTCTGGCTACACCTTC
D gene: .
clone size: few
J gene: TRBJ1-2
V gene: TRBV20-1

CDR3 protein: CASSQGTSGGSYEQYF
CDR3 DNA: TGTGCCAGCAGCCAAGGGACTAGCGGGGGCTCCTACGAGCAGTACTTC
D gene: TRBD2
clone size: .
J gene: TRBJ2-7
V gene: TRBV4-2

CDR3 protein: CASSYGPDYEQYF
CDR3 DNA: TGTGCCAGCAGTTACGGCCCCGACTACGAGCAGTACTTC
D gene: .
clone size: many
J gene: TRBJ2-7
V gene: TRBV6-5

CDR3 protein: CASSLSGSDEAFF
CDR3 DNA: TGTGCCAGCAGTTTATCCGGTTCCGACGAGGCTTTCTTT
D gene: .
clone size: few
J gene: TRBJ1-1
V gene: TRBV27

CDR3 protein: CASSSGRTSPLHF
CDR3 DNA: TGTGCCAGCAGTTCCGGCAGGACTTCACCCCTCCACTTT
D gene: .
clone size: .
J gene: TRBJ1-6
V gene: TRBV12-3/TRBV12-4

CDR3 protein: CASSLEGGQRTQYF
CDR3 DNA: TGCGCCAGCAGCTTGGAGGGTGGTCAGCGGACCCAGTACTTC
D gene: .
clone size: .
J gene: TRBJ2-5
V gene: TRBV5-1

CDR3 protein: CASSSGGGTKDEQFF
CDR3 DNA: TGTGCCAGCAGCTCGGGCGGGGGGACTAAGGATGAGCAGTTCTTC
D gene: TRBD2
clone size: few
J gene: TRBJ2-1
V gene: TRBV7-9

CDR3 protein: CASGLVGFQGGSHNEQFF
CDR3 DNA: TGTGCTAGTGGTTTGGTAGGCTTCCAAGGCGGGAGCCACAATGAGCAGTTCTTC
D gene: TRBD2
clone size: .
J gene: TRBJ2-1
V gene: TRBV12-5

CDR3 protein: CASSLSRVTEAFF
CDR3 DNA: TGTGCCAGCTCGCTTTCGAGGGTCACTGAAGCTTTCTTT
D gene: .
clone size: many
J gene: TRBJ1-1
V gene: TRBV18

CDR3 protein: CASRGQGETEAFF
CDR3 DNA: TGCGCCAGCAGGGGACAGGGAGAAACTGAAGCTTTCTTT
D gene: TRBD1
clone size: .
J gene: TRBJ1-1
V gene: TRBV5-1

CDR3 protein: CAWSNPGVPLYEQYF
CDR3 DNA: TGTGCCTGGAGTAACCCGGGGGTCCCCCTCTACGAGCAGTACTTC
D gene: .
clone size: .
J gene: TRBJ2-7
V gene: TRBV30

CDR3 protein: CASLITGTNEQFF
CDR3 DNA: TGTGCCAGCCTTATTACAGGGACGAATGAGCAGTTCTTC
D gene: .
clone size: .
J gene: TRBJ2-1
V gene: TRBV28

CDR3 protein: CASSLASGSTNEKLFF
CDR3 DNA: TGTGCCAGCAGCTTAGCTTCCGGGTCAACTAATGAAAAACTGTTTTTT
D gene: .
clone size: many
J gene: TRBJ1-4
V gene: TRBV11-2

CDR3 protein: CASSGQGRGTGELFF
CDR3 DNA: TGTGCCAGCAGTGGACAGGGGCGCGGCACCGGGGAGCTGTTTTTT
D gene: TRBD1
clone size: many
J gene: TRBJ2-2
V gene: TRBV2

CDR3 protein: CASSSGQPGGKLFF
CDR3 DNA: TGTGCCAGCAGTTCGGGACAGCCGGGGGGAAAACTGTTTTTT
D gene: TRBD1
clone size: many
J gene: TRBJ1-4
V gene: TRBV28

CDR3 protein: CASSRTGTAHLMGSKNIQYF
CDR3 DNA: TGTGCCAGCAGTCGGACCGGGACAGCACACCTAATGGGTTCCAAAAACATTCAGTACTTC
D gene: TRBD1
clone size: .
J gene: TRBJ2-4
V gene: TRBV6-2/TRBV6-3

CDR3 protein: CASRGQQETQYF
CDR3 DNA: TGTGCCAGCAGGGGACAGCAAGAGACCCAGTACTTC
D gene: TRBD1
clone size: few
J gene: TRBJ2-5
V gene: TRBV7-8

CDR3 protein: CASSLSRNEQYF
CDR3 DNA: TGTGCCAGCAGCTTGAGCAGGAACGAGCAGTACTTC
D gene: .
clone size: many
J gene: TRBJ2-7
V gene: TRBV7-9

CDR3 protein: CASSVSKGGYTF
CDR3 DNA: TGTGCCAGCAGCGTATCGAAGGGCGGCTACACCTTC
D gene: .
clone size: .
J gene: TRBJ1-2
V gene: TRBV13

CDR3 protein: CASSMIQGSGSYGYTF
CDR3 DNA: TGCGCCAGCAGCATGATACAGGGCTCAGGTAGCTATGGCTACACCTTC
D gene: .
clone size: few
J gene: TRBJ1-2
V gene: TRBV5-1

CDR3 protein: CASSQETWGRMEQYF
CDR3 DNA: TGCGCCAGCAGCCAAGAGACTTGGGGGAGAATGGAGCAGTACTTC
D gene: .
clone size: few
J gene: TRBJ2-7
V gene: TRBV4-1

CDR3 protein: CASSLSRLAGLYNEQFF
CDR3 DNA: TGTGCCAGCAGTTTATCTCGACTAGCGGGATTATACAATGAGCAGTTCTTC
D gene: TRBD2
clone size: many
J gene: TRBJ2-1
V gene: TRBV6-1

CDR3 protein: CANRGREETQYF
CDR3 DNA: TGTGCCAACCGCGGGCGGGAAGAGACCCAGTACTTC
D gene: .
clone size: few
J gene: TRBJ2-5
V gene: TRBV28

CDR3 protein: CASSIPWSNQPQHF
CDR3 DNA: TGTGCCAGTAGTATCCCGTGGAGCAATCAGCCCCAGCATTTT
D gene: .
clone size: .
J gene: TRBJ1-5
V gene: TRBV19

CDR3 protein: CASSGHPEDGIQETQYF
CDR3 DNA: TGTGCCAGCAGTGGCCATCCTGAGGACGGAATCCAAGAGACCCAGTACTTC
D gene: .
clone size: many
J gene: TRBJ2-5
V gene: TRBV2

CDR3 protein: CASRKGGTYEQYF
CDR3 DNA: TGTGCCAGCAGAAAAGGTGGTACCTACGAGCAGTACTTC
D gene: .
clone size: few
J gene: TRBJ2-7
V gene: TRBV7-8

CDR3 protein: CASSLSVSQDPYGYTF
CDR3 DNA: TGTGCCAGCAGTTTGTCCGTTTCCCAGGATCCCTATGGCTACACCTTC
D gene: .
clone size: many
J gene: TRBJ1-2
V gene: TRBV2

CDR3 protein: CASSLANRGGYTF
CDR3 DNA: TGTGCCAGCAGTTTAGCCAACCGGGGTGGCTACACCTTC
D gene: .
clone size: few
J gene: TRBJ1-2
V gene: TRBV27

CDR3 protein: CAWRPGLSEQYF
CDR3 DNA: TGTGCCTGGAGACCGGGACTCTCCGAGCAGTACTTC
D gene: .
clone size: .
J gene: TRBJ2-7
V gene: TRBV30

CDR3 protein: CASSSTGPRQPQHF
CDR3 DNA: TGTGCCAGCAGTTCCACGGGACCCCGGCAGCCCCAGCATTTT
D gene: .
clone size: few
J gene: TRBJ1-5
V gene: TRBV27

CDR3 protein: CARTRGFSGGIVGETQYF
CDR3 DNA: TGTGCCAGAACCCGTGGATTTAGCGGGGGCATAGTGGGGGAGACCCAGTACTTC
D gene: TRBD2
clone size: .
J gene: TRBJ2-5
V gene: TRBV19

CDR3 protein: CAWSGGQGNTEAFF
CDR3 DNA: TGTGCCTGGAGTGGGGGACAGGGGAACACTGAAGCTTTCTTT
D gene: TRBD1
clone size: many
J gene: TRBJ1-1
V gene: TRBV30